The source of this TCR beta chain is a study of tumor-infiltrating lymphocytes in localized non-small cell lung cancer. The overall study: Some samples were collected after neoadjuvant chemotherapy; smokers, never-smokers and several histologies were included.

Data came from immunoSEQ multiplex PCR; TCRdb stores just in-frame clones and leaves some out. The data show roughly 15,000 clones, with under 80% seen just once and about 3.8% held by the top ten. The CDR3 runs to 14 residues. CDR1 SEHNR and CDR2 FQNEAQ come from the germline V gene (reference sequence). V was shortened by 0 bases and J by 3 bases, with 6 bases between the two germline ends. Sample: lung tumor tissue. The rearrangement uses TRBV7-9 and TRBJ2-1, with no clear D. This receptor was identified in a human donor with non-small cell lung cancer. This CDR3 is CASSLAGIYNEQFF. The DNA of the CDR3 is TGTGCCAGCAGCTTAGCGGGCATCTACAATGAGCAGTTCTTC. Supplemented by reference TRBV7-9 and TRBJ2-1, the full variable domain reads DTGVSQNPRHKITKRGQNVTFRCDPISEHNRLYWYRQTLGQGPEFLTYFQNEAQLEKSRLLSDRFSAERPKGSFSTLEIQRTEQGDSAMYLCASSLAGIYNEQFFGPGTRLTVL.